The T cell receptor (beta chain) under discussion was sequenced for a study of blood T cell repertoires in COVID-19. Study details: Whether acute or convalescent, the COVID-19 samples came from the United States, Italy and Spain.

This CDR3 has 12 amino acids. V lost 3 bases and J lost 10, with 11 bases in between. Germline V gene data show CDR1 as MNHEY and CDR2 as SMNVEV (reference sequence). The table came from immunoSEQ multiplex PCR; TCRdb's copy has only in-frame clones and leaves some out. The sample includes some 160,000 clones, approximately 84% of them seen just once. The V call is TRBV27, the J call TRBJ2-3; a possible D gene is TRBD1 (5 bases). Sequencing was carried out using peripheral blood. The receptor comes from a woman aged 80 or older with COVID-19, enrolled during active disease. Here the CDR3 reads CASSFTLGAQYF. For the CDR3, the DNA is TGTGCCAGCAGTTTCACCTTAGGGGCGCAGTATTTT.